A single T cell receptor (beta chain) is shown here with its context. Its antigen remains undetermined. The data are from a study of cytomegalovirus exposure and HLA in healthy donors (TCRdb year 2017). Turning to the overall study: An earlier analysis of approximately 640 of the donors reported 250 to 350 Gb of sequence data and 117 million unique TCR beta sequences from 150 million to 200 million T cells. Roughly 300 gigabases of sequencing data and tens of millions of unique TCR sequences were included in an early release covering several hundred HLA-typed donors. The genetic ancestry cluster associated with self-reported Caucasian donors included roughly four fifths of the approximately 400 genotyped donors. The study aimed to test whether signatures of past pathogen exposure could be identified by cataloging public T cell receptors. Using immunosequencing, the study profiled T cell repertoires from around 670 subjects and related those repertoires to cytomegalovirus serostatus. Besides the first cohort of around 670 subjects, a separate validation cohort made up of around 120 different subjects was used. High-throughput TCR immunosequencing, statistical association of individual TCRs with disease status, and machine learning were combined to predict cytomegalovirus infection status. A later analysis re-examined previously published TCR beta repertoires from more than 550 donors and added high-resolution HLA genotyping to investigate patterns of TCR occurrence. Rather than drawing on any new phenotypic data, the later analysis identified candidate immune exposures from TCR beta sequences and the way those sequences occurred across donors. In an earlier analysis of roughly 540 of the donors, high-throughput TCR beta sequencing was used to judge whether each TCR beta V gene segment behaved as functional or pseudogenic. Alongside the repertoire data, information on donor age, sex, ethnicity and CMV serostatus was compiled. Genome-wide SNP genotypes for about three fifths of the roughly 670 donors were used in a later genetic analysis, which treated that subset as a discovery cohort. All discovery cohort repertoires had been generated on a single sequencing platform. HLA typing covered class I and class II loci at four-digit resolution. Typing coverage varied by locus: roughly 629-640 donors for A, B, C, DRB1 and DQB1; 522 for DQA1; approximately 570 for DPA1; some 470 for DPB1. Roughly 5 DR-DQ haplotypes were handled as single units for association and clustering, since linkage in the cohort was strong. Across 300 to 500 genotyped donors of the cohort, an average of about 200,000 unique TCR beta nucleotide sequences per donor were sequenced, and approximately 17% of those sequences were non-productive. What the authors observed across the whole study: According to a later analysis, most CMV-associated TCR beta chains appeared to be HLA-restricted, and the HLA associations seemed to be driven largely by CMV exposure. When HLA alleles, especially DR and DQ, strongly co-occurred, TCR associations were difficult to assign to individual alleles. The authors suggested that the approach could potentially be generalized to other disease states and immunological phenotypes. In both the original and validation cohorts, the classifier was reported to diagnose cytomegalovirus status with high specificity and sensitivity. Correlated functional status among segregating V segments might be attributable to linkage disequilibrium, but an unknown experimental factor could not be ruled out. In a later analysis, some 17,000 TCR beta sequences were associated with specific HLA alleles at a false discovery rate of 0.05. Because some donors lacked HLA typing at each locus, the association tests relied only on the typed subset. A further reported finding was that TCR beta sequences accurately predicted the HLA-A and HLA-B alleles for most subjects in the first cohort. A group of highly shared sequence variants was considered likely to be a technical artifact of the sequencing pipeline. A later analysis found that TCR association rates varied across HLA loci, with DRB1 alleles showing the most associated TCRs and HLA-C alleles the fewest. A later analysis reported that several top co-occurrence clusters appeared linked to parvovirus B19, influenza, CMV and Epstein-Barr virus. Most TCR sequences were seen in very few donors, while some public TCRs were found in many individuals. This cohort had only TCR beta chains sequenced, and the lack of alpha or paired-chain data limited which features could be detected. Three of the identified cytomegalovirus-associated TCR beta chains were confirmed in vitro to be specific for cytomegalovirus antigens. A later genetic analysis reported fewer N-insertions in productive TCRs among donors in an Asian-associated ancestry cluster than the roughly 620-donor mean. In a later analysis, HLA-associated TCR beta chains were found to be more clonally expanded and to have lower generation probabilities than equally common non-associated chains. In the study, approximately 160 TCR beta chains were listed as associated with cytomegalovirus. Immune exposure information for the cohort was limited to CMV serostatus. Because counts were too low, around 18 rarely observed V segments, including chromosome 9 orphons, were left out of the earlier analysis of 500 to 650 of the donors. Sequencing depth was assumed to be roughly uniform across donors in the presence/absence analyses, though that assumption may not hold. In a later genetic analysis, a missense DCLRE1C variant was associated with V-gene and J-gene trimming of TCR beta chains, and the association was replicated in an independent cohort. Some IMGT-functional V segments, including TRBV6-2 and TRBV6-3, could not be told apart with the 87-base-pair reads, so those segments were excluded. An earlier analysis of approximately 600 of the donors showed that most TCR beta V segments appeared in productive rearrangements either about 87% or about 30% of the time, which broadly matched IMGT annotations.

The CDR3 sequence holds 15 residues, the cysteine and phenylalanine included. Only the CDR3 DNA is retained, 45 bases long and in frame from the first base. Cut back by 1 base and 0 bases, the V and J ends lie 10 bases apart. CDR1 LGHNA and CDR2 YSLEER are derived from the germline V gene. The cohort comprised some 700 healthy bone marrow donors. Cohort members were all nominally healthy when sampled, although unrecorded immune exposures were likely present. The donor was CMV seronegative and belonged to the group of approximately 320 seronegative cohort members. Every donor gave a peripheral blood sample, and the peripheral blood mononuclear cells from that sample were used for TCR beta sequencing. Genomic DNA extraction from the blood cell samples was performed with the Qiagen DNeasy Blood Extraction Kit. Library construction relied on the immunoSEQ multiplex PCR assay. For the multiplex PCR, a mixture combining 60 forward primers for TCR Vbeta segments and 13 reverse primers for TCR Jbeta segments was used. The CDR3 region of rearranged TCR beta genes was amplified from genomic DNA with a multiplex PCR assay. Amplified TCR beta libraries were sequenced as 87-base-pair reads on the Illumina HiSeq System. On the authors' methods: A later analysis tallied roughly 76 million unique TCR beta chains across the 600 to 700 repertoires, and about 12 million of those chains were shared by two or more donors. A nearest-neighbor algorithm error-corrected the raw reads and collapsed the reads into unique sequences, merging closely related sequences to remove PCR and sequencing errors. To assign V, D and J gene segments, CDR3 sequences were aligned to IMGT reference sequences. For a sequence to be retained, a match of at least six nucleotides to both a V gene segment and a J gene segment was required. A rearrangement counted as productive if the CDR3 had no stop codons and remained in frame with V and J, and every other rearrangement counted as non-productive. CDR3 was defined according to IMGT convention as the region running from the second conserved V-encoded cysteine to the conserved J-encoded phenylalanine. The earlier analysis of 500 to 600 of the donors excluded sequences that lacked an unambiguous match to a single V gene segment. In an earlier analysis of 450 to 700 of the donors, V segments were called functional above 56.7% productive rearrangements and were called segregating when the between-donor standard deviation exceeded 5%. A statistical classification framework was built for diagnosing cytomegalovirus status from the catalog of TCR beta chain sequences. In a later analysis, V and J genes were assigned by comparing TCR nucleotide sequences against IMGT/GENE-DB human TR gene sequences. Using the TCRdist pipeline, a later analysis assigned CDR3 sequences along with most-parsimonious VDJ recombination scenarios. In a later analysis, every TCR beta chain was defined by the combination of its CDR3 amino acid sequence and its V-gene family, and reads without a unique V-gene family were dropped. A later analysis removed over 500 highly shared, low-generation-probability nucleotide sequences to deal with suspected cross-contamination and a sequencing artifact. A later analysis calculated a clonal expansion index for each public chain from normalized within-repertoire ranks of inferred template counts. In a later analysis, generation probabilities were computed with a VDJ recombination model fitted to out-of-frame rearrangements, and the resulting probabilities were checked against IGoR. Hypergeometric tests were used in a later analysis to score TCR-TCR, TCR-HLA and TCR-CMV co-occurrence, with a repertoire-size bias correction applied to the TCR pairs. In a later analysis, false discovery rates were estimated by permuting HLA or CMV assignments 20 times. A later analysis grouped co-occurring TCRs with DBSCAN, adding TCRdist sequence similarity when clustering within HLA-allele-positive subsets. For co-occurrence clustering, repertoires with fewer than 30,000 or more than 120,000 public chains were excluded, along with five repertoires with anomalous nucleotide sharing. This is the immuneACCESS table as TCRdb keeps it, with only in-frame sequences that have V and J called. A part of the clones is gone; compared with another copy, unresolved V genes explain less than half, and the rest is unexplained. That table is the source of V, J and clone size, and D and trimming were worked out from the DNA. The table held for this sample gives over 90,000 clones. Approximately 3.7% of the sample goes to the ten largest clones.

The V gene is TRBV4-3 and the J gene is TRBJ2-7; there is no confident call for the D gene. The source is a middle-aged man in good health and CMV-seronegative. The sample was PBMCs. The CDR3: CASSQGLGSSYEQYF. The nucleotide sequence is TGCGCCAGCAGCCAAGGACTTGGCAGCTCCTACGAGCAGTACTTC.